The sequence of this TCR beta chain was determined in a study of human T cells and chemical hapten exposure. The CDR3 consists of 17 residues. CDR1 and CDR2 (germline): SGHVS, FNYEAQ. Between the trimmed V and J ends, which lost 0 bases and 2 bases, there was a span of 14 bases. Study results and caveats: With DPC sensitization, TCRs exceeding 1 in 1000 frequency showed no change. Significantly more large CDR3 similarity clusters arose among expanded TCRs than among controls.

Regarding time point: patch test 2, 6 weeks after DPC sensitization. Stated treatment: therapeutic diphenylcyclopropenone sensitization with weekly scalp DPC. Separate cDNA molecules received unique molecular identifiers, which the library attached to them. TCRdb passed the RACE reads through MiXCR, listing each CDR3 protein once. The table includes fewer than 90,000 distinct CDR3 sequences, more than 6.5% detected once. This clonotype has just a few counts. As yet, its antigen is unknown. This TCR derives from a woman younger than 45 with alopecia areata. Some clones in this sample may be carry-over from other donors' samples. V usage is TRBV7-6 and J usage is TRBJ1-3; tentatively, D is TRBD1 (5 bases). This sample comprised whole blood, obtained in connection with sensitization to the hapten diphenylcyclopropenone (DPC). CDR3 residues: CASSLAVWQGAGNTIYF. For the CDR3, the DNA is TGTGCCAGCAGCTTAGCGGTCTGGCAGGGTGCTGGAAACACCATATATTTT.